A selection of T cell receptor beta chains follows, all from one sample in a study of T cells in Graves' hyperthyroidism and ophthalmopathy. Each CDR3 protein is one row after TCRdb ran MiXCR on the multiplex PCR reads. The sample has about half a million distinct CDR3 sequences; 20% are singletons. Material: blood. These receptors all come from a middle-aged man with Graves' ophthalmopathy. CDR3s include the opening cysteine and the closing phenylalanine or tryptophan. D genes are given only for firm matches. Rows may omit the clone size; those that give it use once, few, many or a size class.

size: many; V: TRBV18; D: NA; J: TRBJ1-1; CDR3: CASSPLREKTEAFF; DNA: TGTGCCAGCTCACCACTGCGGGAGAAAACTGAAGCTTTCTTT
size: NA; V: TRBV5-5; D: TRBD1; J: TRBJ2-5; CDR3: CASSVTGGPQETQYF; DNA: TGTGCCAGCAGCGTAACAGGGGGCCCCCAAGAGACCCAGTACTTC
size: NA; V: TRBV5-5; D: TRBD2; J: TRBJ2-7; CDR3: CASSFILAGGPREQYF; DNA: TGTGCCAGCAGCTTTATTTTAGCGGGGGGGCCGCGGGAGCAGTACTTC
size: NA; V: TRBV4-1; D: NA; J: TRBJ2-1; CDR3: CASSQVLARSYNEQFF; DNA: TGCGCCAGCAGCCAAGTCCTAGCGAGGTCCTACAATGAGCAGTTCTTC
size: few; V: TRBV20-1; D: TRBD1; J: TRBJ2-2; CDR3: CSARKGTDGGELFF; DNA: TGCAGTGCTAGAAAAGGGACAGACGGCGGGGAGCTGTTTTTT
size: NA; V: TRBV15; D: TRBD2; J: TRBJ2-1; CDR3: CATLSGSRYNEQFF; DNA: TGTGCCACCCTTAGCGGGAGTCGCTACAATGAGCAGTTCTTC
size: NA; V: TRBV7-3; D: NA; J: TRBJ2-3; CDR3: CASSGAPGPDTDTQYF; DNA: TGTGCCAGCAGTGGAGCCCCGGGACCCGATACGGATACGCAGTATTTT
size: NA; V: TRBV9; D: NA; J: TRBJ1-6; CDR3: CASSVGPVSSYNSPLHF; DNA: TGTGCCAGCAGCGTAGGCCCGGTTAGCTCCTATAATTCACCCCTCCACTTT
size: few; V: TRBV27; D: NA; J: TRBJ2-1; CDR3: CANRIMDEQFF; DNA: TGTGCCAACAGAATTATGGATGAGCAGTTCTTC
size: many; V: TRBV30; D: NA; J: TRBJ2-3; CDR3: CAWSVLDTQYF; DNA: TGTGCCTGGAGTGTACTAGATACGCAGTATTTT
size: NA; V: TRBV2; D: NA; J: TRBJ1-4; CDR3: CASRRDFEKLFF; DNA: TGTGCCAGCAGGCGGGACTTTGAAAAACTGTTTTTT
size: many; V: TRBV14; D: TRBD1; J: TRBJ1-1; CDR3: CASSQTGANTEAFF; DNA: TGTGCCAGCAGCCAAACAGGGGCCAACACTGAAGCTTTCTTT
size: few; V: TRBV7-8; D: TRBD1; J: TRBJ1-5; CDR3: CASSSPGQGHQPQHF; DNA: TGTGCCAGCAGCTCCCCGGGACAGGGTCATCAGCCCCAGCATTTT
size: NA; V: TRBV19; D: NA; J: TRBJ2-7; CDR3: CASQGRNFPYEQYF; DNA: TGTGCCAGCCAAGGCAGGAATTTTCCCTACGAGCAGTACTTC
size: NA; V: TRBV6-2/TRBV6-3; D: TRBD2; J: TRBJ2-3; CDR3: CASSPQSGSAGDTQYF; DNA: TGTGCCAGCAGCCCACAAAGCGGGAGTGCCGGAGATACGCAGTATTTT
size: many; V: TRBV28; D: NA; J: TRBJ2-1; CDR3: CASKAGSYNEQFF; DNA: TGTGCCAGCAAGGCAGGGTCCTACAATGAGCAGTTCTTC
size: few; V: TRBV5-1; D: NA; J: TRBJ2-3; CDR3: CASSPTPGASTDTQYF; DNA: TGCGCCAGCAGCCCCACCCCAGGGGCCAGCACAGATACGCAGTATTTT
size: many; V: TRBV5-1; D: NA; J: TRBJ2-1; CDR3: CASSLSWGDEQFF; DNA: TGCGCCAGCAGCTTGAGTTGGGGGGATGAGCAGTTCTTC
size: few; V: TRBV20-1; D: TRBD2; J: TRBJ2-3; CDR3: CSVEESSGVIGDTQYF; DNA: TGCAGCGTTGAAGAATCTAGCGGGGTAATTGGAGATACGCAGTATTTT
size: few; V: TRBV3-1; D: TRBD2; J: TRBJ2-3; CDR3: CASSQGGLAPRDTQYF; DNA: TGTGCCAGCAGCCAGGGGGGACTAGCACCCAGGGATACGCAGTATTTT
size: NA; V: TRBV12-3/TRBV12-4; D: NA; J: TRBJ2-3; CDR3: CASSLGHTDTQYF; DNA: TGTGCCAGCAGTTTAGGGCACACAGATACGCAGTATTTT
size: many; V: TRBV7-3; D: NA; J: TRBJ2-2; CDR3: CASSLMPQNTGELFF; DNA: TGTGCCAGCAGCTTAATGCCACAAAACACCGGGGAGCTGTTTTTT
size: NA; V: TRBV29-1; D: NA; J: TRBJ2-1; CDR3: CSVDTEYNEQFF; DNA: TGCAGCGTTGACACAGAGTACAATGAGCAGTTCTTC
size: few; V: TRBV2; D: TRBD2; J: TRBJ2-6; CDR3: CASRSPIGLAFSGANVLTF; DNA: TGTGCCAGCAGGTCGCCTATCGGACTAGCGTTTTCTGGGGCCAACGTCCTGACTTTC
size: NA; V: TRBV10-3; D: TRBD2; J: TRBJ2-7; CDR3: CAISVLRAGAGVSYEQYF; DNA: TGTGCCATCAGTGTGCTCCGCGCAGGAGCGGGAGTCTCCTACGAGCAGTACTTC
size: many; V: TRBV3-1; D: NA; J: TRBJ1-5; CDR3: CASSPGEGRQPQHF; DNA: TGTGCCAGCAGCCCTGGTGAGGGACGTCAGCCCCAGCATTTT
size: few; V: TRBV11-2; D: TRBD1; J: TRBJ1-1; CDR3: CASSLPGTEKKAFF; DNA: TGTGCCAGCAGCTTACCCGGGACAGAGAAAAAAGCTTTCTTT
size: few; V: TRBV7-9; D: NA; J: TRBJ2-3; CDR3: CASRIGHRSDTQYF; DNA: TGTGCCAGCAGAATCGGCCACAGGTCAGATACGCAGTATTTT
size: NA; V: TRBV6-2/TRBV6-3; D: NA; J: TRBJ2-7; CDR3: CASSYSQAGNEQYF; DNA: TGTGCCAGCAGTTACAGCCAGGCCGGGAACGAGCAGTACTTC
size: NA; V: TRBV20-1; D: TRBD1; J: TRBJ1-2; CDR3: CSARDQGQGANYGYTF; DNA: TGCAGTGCTAGAGATCAGGGACAGGGGGCGAACTATGGCTACACCTTC
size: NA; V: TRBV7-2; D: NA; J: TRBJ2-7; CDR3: CASSLGASSRYEQYF; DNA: TGTGCCAGCAGCTTAGGGGCTAGCTCCCGCTACGAGCAGTACTTC
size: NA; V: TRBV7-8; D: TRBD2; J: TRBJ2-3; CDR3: CASSLEGSRGGRVIDTQYF; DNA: TGTGCCAGCAGCTTAGAGGGGAGTCGGGGCGGGAGGGTGATAGATACGCAGTATTTT
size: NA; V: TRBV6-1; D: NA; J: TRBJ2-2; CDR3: CASSQMAGSTGELFF; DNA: TGTGCCAGCAGCCAAATGGCAGGGTCCACCGGGGAGCTGTTTTTT
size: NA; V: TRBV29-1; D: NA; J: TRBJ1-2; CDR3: CSVGYAWGADGYTF; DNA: TGCAGCGTAGGATACGCTTGGGGAGCTGATGGCTACACCTTC
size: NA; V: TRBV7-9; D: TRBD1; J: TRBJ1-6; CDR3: CASSSLIGAGTVNSPLHF; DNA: TGTGCCAGCAGCTCCTTGATTGGGGCAGGGACAGTTAATTCACCCCTCCACTTT
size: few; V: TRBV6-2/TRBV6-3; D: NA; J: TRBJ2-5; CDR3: CASSLIREGTQYF; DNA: TGTGCCAGCAGCCTAATCCGTGAGGGGACCCAGTACTTC
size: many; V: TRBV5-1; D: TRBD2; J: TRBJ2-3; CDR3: CASRGPGLAVTDTQYF; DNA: TGCGCCAGCAGGGGGCCCGGACTAGCGGTAACAGATACGCAGTATTTT
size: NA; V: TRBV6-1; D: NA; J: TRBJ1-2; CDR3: CASRDTGTGRTNYGYTF; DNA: TGTGCCAGCAGAGATACTGGCACAGGAAGAACTAACTATGGCTACACCTTC
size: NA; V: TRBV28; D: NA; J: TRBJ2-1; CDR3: CASSTLGAGDKFF; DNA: TGTGCCAGCAGTACACTGGGGGCAGGGGACAAGTTCTTC
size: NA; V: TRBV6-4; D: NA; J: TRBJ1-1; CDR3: CASSARWNTEAFF; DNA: TGTGCCAGCAGTGCCCGATGGAACACTGAAGCTTTCTTT
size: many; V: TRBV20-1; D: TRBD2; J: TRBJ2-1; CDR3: CSATPRAGGGYNEQFF; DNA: TGCAGTGCTACACCTCGGGCGGGAGGTGGGTACAATGAGCAGTTCTTC
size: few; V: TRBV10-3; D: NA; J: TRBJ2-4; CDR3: CAISESSVLAKNIQYF; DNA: TGTGCCATCAGTGAGTCGAGTGTCCTAGCCAAAAACATTCAGTACTTC
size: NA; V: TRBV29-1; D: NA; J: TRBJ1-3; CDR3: CSVVVRNTIYF; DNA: TGCAGCGTTGTAGTGAGAAACACCATATATTTT
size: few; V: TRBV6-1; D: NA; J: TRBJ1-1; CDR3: CASRALGVGTEAFF; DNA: TGTGCCAGCAGGGCTTTAGGGGTGGGCACTGAAGCTTTCTTT
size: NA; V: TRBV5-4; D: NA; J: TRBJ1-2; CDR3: CASSLGADSDYGYTF; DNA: TGTGCCAGCAGCTTGGGTGCGGACAGTGACTATGGCTACACCTTC
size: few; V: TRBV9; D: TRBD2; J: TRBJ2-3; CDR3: CASSPRQERGGLDTQYF; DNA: TGTGCCAGCAGTCCTAGGCAGGAGCGGGGGGGCCTCGATACGCAGTATTTT
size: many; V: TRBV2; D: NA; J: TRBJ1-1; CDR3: CAIPGTMSAGDAFF; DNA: TGTGCTATACCAGGCACAATGTCCGCCGGTGACGCTTTCTTT
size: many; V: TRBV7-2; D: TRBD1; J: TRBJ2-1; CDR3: CASSLGQGGYNEQFF; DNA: TGTGCCAGCAGCCTCGGACAGGGGGGCTACAATGAGCAGTTCTTC
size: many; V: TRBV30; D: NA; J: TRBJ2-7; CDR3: CAWSVGSGRIYEQYF; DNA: TGTGCCTGGAGTGTAGGGTCAGGTCGAATCTACGAGCAGTACTTC
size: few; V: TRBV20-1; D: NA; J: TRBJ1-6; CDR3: CSARARSSYNSPLHF; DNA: TGCAGTGCTAGAGCAAGGAGCTCCTATAATTCACCCCTCCACTTT
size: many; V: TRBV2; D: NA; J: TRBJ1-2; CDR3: CASSAPGTQVRGYTF; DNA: TGTGCCAGCAGCGCCCCCGGGACGCAGGTTAGGGGCTACACCTTC
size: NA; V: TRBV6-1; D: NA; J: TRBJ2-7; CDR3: CASGPQGPRSYEQYF; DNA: TGTGCCAGCGGCCCGCAGGGGCCACGCTCCTACGAGCAGTACTTC
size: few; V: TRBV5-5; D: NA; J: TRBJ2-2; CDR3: CASSLATGPNTANTGELFF; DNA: TGCGCCAGCAGCTTAGCCACAGGGCCTAATACCGCGAACACCGGGGAGCTGTTTTTT
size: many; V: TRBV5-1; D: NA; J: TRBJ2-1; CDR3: CASADGVEQFF; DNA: TGCGCCAGCGCGGATGGGGTTGAGCAGTTCTTC
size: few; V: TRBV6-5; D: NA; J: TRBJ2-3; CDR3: CASSYWSGSTDTQYF; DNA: TGTGCCAGCAGTTACTGGTCGGGATCCACAGATACGCAGTATTTT
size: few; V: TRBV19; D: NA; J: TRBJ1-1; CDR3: CASSIWAGDDEAFF; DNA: TGTGCCAGTAGTATCTGGGCAGGGGATGATGAAGCTTTCTTT
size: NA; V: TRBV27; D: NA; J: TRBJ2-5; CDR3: CASSHFGLQETQYF; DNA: TGTGCCAGCAGTCACTTCGGACTGCAAGAGACCCAGTACTTC
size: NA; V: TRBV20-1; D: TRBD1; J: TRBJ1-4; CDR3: CSAKGQGAANEKLFF; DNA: TGCAGTGCCAAAGGACAGGGAGCAGCTAATGAAAAACTGTTTTTT
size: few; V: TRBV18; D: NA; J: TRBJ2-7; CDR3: CASSPGWRSSYEQYF; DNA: TGTGCCAGCTCACCAGGATGGAGGAGCTCCTACGAGCAGTACTTC
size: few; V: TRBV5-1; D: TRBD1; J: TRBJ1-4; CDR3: CASSLNTGGTEKLFF; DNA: TGCGCCAGCAGCTTGAATACAGGGGGGACTGAAAAACTGTTTTTT